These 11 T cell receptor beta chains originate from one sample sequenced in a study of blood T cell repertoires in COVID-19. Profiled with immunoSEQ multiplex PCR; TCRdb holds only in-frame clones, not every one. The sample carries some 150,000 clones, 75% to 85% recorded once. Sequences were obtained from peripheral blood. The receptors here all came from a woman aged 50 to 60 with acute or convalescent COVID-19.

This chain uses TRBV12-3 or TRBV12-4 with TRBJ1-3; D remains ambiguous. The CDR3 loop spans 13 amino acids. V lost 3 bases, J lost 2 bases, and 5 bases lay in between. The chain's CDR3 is CASSFTAGNTIYF. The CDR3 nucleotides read TGTGCCAGCAGTTTTACAGCTGGAAACACCATATATTTT.

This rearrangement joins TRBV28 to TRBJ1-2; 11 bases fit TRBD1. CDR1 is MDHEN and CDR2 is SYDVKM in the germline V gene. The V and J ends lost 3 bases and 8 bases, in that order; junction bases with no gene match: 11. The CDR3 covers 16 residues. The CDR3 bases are TGTGCCAGCAGTTTGTGGACAGGGGGCACCGCGGGAGGCTACACCTTC. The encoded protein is CASSLWTGGTAGGYTF.

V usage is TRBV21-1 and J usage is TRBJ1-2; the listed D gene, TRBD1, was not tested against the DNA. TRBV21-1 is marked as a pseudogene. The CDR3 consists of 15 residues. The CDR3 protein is CASSTPLDRNYGYTF. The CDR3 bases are TGTGCCAGCAGCACCCCCCTGGACAGAAACTATGGCTACACCTTC.

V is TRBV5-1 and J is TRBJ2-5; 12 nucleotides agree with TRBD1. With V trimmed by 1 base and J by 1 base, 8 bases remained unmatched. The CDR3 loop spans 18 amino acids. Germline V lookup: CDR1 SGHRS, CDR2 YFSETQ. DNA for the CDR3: TGCGCCAGCAGCTTGTCCGGGACAGGGGGCTCAGGCCAAGAGACCCAGTACTTC. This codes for CASSLSGTGGSGQETQYF.

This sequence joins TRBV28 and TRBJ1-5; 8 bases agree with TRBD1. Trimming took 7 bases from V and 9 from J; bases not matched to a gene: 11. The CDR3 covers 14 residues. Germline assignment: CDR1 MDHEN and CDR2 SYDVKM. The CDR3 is CASTNFRTGPPQHF. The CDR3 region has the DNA TGTGCCAGCACCAACTTCCGGACAGGGCCGCCCCAGCATTTT.

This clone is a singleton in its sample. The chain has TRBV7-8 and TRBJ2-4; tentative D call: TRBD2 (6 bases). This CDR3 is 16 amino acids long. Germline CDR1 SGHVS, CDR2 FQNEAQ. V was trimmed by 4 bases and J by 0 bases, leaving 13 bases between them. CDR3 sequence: CASSSATRRAKNIQYF. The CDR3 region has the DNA TGTGCCAGCAGCTCGGCGACTAGGAGAGCCAAAAACATTCAGTACTTC.

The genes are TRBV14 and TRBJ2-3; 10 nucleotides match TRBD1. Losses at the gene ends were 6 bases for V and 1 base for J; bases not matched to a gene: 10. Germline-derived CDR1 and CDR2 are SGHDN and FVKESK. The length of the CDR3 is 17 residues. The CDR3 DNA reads TGTGCCAGCAGTCGAAAGACAGGGGGCAAAGGCACAGATACGCAGTATTTT. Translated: CASSRKTGGKGTDTQYF.

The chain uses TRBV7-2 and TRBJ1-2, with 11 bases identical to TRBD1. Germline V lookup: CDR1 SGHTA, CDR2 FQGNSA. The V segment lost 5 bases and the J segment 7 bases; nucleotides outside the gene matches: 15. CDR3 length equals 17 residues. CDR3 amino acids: CASSTQMRTGGGFGYTF. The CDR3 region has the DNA TGTGCCAGCAGCACCCAGATGAGGACAGGGGGCGGTTTTGGCTACACCTTC.

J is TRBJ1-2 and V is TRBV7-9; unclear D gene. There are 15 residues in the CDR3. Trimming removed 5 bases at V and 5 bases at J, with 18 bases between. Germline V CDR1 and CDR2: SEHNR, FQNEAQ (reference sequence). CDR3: CASSPRGRGKYGYTF. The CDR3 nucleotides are TGTGCCAGCAGCCCGAGAGGTCGAGGGAAATATGGCTACACCTTC.

The CDR3 DNA reads TGTGCCAGCAGTTTGCGGGGGGGCGGCACAGATACGCAGTATTTT. Protein product: CASSLRGGGTDTQYF. This chain links TRBV27 with TRBJ2-3; 9 bases align to TRBD2. Trimming removed 3 bases from V and 1 base from J; junction bases left unmatched: 2. The CDR3 sequence is 15 residues long. Germline values: CDR1 MNHEY, CDR2 SMNVEV (reference sequence).

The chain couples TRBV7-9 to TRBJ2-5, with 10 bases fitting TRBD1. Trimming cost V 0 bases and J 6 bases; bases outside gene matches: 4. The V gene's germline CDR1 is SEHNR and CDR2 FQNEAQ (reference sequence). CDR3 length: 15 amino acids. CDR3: CASSLATGGLKTQYF. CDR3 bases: TGTGCCAGCAGCTTAGCGACAGGGGGCTTGAAGACCCAGTACTTC.